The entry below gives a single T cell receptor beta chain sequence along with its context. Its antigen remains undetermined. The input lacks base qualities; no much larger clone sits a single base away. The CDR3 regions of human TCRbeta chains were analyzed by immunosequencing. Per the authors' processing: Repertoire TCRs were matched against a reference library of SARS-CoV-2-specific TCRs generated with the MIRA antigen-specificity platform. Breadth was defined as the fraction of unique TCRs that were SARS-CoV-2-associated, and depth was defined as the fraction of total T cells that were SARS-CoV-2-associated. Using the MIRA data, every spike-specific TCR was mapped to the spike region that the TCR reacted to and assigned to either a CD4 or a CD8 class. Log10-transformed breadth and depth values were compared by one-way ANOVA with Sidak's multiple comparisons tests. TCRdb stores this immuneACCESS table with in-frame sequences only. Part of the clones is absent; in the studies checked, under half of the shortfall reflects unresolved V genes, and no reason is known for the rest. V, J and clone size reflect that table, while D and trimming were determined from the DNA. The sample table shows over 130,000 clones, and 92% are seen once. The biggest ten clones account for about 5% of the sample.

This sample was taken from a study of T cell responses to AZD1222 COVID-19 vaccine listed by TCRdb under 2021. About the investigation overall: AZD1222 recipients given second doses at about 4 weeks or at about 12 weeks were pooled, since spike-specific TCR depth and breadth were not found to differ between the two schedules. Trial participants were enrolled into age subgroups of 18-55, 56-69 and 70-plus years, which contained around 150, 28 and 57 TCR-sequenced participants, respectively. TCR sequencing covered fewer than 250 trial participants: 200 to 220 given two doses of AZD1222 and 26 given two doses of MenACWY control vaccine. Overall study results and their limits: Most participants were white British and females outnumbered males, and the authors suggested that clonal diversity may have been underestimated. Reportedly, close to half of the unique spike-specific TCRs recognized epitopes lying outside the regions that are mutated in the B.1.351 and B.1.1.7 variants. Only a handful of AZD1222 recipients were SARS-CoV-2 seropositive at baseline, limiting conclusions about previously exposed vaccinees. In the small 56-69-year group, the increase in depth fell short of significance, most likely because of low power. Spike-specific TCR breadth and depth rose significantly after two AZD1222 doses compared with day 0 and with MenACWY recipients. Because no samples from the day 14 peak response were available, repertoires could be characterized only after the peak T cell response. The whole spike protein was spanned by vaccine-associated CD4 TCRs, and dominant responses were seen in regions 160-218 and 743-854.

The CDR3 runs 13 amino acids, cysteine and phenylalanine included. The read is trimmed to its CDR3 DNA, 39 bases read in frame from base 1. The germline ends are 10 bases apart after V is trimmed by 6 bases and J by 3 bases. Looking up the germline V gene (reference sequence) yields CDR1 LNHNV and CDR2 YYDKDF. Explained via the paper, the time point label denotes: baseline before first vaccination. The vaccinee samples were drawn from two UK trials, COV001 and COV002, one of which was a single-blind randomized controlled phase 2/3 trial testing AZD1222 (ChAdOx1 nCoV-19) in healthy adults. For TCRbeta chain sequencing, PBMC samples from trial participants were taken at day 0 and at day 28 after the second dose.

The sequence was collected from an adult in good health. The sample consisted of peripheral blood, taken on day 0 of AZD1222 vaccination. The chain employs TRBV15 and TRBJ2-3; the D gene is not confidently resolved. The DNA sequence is TGTGCCACCAGTGGGATGAGGACAGATACGCAGTATTTT. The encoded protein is CATSGMRTDTQYF.